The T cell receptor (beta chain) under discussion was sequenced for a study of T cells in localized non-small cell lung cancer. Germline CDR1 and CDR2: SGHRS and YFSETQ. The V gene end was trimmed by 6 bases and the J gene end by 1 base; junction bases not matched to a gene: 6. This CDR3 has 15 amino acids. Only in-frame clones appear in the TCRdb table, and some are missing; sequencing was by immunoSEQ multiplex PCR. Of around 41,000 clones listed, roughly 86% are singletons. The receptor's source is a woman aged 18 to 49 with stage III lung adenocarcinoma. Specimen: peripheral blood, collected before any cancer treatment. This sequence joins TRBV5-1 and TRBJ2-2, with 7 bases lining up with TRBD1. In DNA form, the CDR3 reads TGCGCCAGCAAAGGACAGGTTTTGAACACCGGGGAGCTGTTTTTT. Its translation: CASKGQVLNTGELFF.